What follows are 8 T cell receptor beta chains derived from one specimen sequenced in a study of blood T cell repertoires in COVID-19. Using immunoSEQ multiplex PCR, the repertoire was profiled, and TCRdb retains in-frame clones only, with some absent. The table includes some 210,000 clones, roughly four fifths detected once. What was sequenced was PBMCs or T cells enriched from blood (not recorded which). The source of these receptors is a man aged 35-49 years who had recovered from COVID-19.

The rearrangement joins TRBV19 to TRBJ1-1; possible D gene TRBD1, 5 bases. Between the trimmed V and J ends, which lost 7 bases and 0 bases, there was a span of 18 bases. This CDR3 spans 16 amino acids. Germline V CDR1 and CDR2: LNHDA, SQIVND (reference sequence). As DNA, the CDR3 is TGTGCCAGTACCAATTTCTGGGGCAGCATGAACACTGAAGCTTTCTTT. Translating it yields CASTNFWGSMNTEAFF.

J is TRBJ2-7 and V is TRBV30, with D possibly being TRBD2 (5 bases). The CDR3 spans 13 residues. CDR1 and CDR2 (germline): GTSNPN, SVGIG (reference sequence). V dropped 0 bases and J dropped 7 bases, with 13 bases sitting between them. For the CDR3, the DNA is TGTGCCTGGAGTGTGGCTAGCCTGGGAGAGCAGTACTTC. It translates to CAWSVASLGEQYF. The full variable domain, with the rest looked up from reference TRBV30 and TRBJ2-7, is SQTIHQWPATLVQPVGSPLSLECTVEGTSNPNLYWYRQAAGRGLQLLFYSVGIGQISSEVPQNLSASRPQDRQFILSSKKLLLSDSGFYLCAWSVASLGEQYFGPGTRLTVT.

V usage is TRBV12-3 or TRBV12-4 and J usage is TRBJ1-2; the D is unclear. CDR3 size: 13 residues. V dropped 3 bases and J dropped 2 bases, with 7 bases sitting between them. The CDR3 loop reads CASSFAENYGYTF. The CDR3 nucleotides read TGTGCCAGCAGTTTTGCGGAAAACTATGGCTACACCTTC.

The gene calls are TRBV4-1 and TRBJ1-2, with D possibly TRBD1 on 5 matching bases. The length of the CDR3 is 16 residues. Germline V gene lookup returns CDR1 MGHRA and CDR2 YSYEKL. With 3 bases removed from V and 4 bases from J, the gap between germline ends came to 18 bases. CDR3 sequence reads: CASSHPTGEGFYGYTF. For the CDR3, the DNA is TGCGCCAGCAGCCATCCAACGGGGGAGGGATTCTATGGCTACACCTTC.

This sequence joins TRBV2 and TRBJ1-3, with D maybe TRBD1 (6 bases). The germline gives CDR1 SNHLY, CDR2 FYNNEI. V lost 6 bases and J lost 1, with 13 bases in between. This CDR3 has 15 amino acids. CDR3 DNA: TGTGCCAGCAGATCTACAGGGCAATCTGGAAACACCATATATTTT. Protein sequence: CASRSTGQSGNTIYF.

The chain has TRBV24-1 and TRBJ2-3; 9 nucleotides align to TRBD2. Losses at the gene ends were 3 bases for V and 5 bases for J; bases not matched to a gene: 8. This CDR3 has 16 residues. CDR1 is KGHDR, CDR2 SFDVKD, per germline. The CDR3 spells CATSDQLAGRGDTQYF. The CDR3 DNA reads as TGTGCCACCAGTGATCAGCTAGCGGGACGGGGAGATACGCAGTATTTT.

The chain carries TRBV28 and TRBJ2-3; D is unclear. Trimming shortened V by 5 bases and J by 0 bases, and 9 bases separated the two germline ends. Looked up from germline, CDR1 is MDHEN and CDR2 is SYDVKM. The CDR3 sequence is 14 residues long. CDR3: CASSPLTSTDTQYF. As DNA, the CDR3 is TGTGCCAGCAGTCCACTAACTAGCACAGATACGCAGTATTTT. Looking up the rest from reference TRBV28 and TRBJ2-3 gives the full variable domain: DVKVTQSSRYLVKRTGEKVFLECVQDMDHENMFWYRQDPGLGLRLIYFSYDVKMKEKGDIPEGYSVSREKKERFSLILESASTNQTSMYLCASSPLTSTDTQYFGPGTRLTVL.

This chain connects TRBV27 to TRBJ2-3; TRBD2 might be the D (5 bases). CDR3 length: 18 residues. V was shortened by 8 bases and J by 5 bases, with 29 bases between the two germline ends. Germline-derived CDR1 and CDR2 are MNHEY and SMNVEV (reference sequence). The CDR3 DNA sequence: TGTGCCAGCCTACCCGGGCCCCCAAGCGGATCCCGGATAGATACGCAGTATTTT. Amino acid sequence: CASLPGPPSGSRIDTQYF.